This T cell receptor (beta chain) comes out of a study of T cell responses to AZD1222 COVID-19 vaccine. This clone was counted only a few times. Its cognate antigen is unknown. Study outcomes and limitations: Vaccine-related CD4 TCRs covered spike, predominating at 160-218 and 743-854. Increases in Spike-specific TCR breadth and depth were seen after two AZD1222 doses. Repertoires were obtained only post-peak T cell response.

Only in-frame clones appear in the TCRdb table, and some are missing; sequencing was by immunoSEQ multiplex PCR. This sample carries some 150,000 clones, more than 90% of them seen once, and the ten largest clones take 3.3%. The clonotype was recovered from an adult who received the AZD1222 COVID-19 vaccine. The sample in question was peripheral blood, obtained 28 days after the second AZD1222 dose.

CDR3 nucleotides: TGTGCCACCAGTGATGCGGGACAGGGGGTGGGTCAGCCCCAGCATTTT. Protein product: CATSDAGQGVGQPQHF. The genes are TRBV24-1 and TRBJ1-5; 11 bases match TRBD1. V lost 3 bases to trimming and J lost 6 bases; unmatched junction nucleotides: 6. The CDR3 is 16 amino acids. Looked up from germline, CDR1 is KGHDR and CDR2 is SFDVKD.